This record concerns one TCR beta chain sequence. The CDR3 covers 14 residues. The junction had 4 bases not matched to a gene; V was cut back by 6 bases and J by 3 bases. Germline V gene sequence: CDR1 MNHEY, CDR2 SVGAGI. The data were obtained in a study of blood T cell repertoires in COVID-19. Study summary: Spain, Italy and the United States supplied samples that represented acute and convalescent COVID-19.

Authors' analysis steps: Estimates of nucleated cell counts were drawn from the amplification of reference gene primers. Produced via immunoSEQ multiplex PCR; TCRdb's table is partial and in-frame only. That table furnishes V, J and clone size, whereas the DNA furnished D and trimming. The data hold some 93,000 clones, with about 85% observed a single time. The rearrangement links TRBV6-5 to TRBJ1-2; TRBD1 matches 10 bases. The clonotype comes from a man aged 60 to 69 with acute or convalescent COVID-19. The specimen was peripheral blood. CDR3 nucleotides: TGTGCCAGCAGCCCGGGACAGGGGCACTATGGCTACACCTTC. It encodes CASSPGQGHYGYTF.